Shown below are 5 T cell receptor beta chains from a single sample sequenced in a study of PD-1 blockade in mismatch repair-deficient tumors. Clones were read by immunoSEQ multiplex PCR, and TCRdb kept only the in-frame ones, dropping some. The sample yields under 150,000 clones, about nine tenths seen once. This specimen was peripheral blood, taken approximately 72 weeks after starting pembrolizumab. The receptors come from an adult with mismatch repair-deficient cancer.

A few counts support this clone. The chain couples TRBV9 to TRBJ2-7; perhaps TRBD2 as D (6 bases). Germline V gene sequence: CDR1 SGDLS, CDR2 YYNGEE. The CDR3 contains 14 residues. Trimming stripped 4 bases from V and 4 bases from J, with 15 bases between. CDR3 sequence reads: CASSLTSSGYEQYF. The CDR3 nucleotides read TGTGCCAGCAGCCTTACTAGCTCGGGATACGAGCAGTACTTC.

The rearrangement uses TRBV4-2 and TRBJ2-3; D not resolved. Per the germline V gene, CDR1 is LGHNA and CDR2 is YNFKEQ. Trimming took off 1 base at V and 2 bases at J, with 7 bases between the two ends. The CDR3 extends over 14 amino acids. The CDR3 DNA is TGTGCCAGCAGCCAAGTGATAGCCACAGATACGCAGTATTTT. This translates into CASSQVIATDTQYF.

The genes are TRBV29-1 and TRBJ2-1, with D perhaps matching TRBD1 (5 bases). Between the trimmed V and J ends, which lost 3 bases and 4 bases, there was a span of 10 bases. Germline CDR1 SQVTM, CDR2 ANQGSEA. There are 13 residues in the CDR3. This CDR3 reads CSVDRQGYNEQFF. DNA of the CDR3: TGCAGCGTTGATCGGCAGGGATACAATGAGCAGTTCTTC.

Written as DNA, the CDR3 is TGTGCCAGCAGCGTACTGGGTAAGGAGCAGTTCTTC. Amino acid sequence: CASSVLGKEQFF. The genes are TRBV9 and TRBJ2-1; D gene ambiguous. In germline, CDR1 is SGDLS, CDR2 YYNGEE. The CDR3 covers 12 residues. The V end was cut by 1 base, the J end by 10 bases, with 9 bases between.

This clone was seen only once. The rearrangement joins TRBV28 to TRBJ1-1; a possible D gene is TRBD1 (6 bases). Germline V CDR1 and CDR2: MDHEN, SYDVKM. V lost 3 bases and J 1 base, leaving 15 bases between the germline ends. This CDR3 contains 16 residues. In DNA, the CDR3 is TGTGCCAGCAGTTTCCTCCTCAGGGGCCAGAACACTGAAGCTTTCTTT. It is translated as CASSFLLRGQNTEAFF.